The source of this TCR beta chain is a study of Ad26.COV2.S vaccination and SARS-CoV-2 variants. Whole-study results and caveats: Vaccinees displayed broader spike-specific TCR repertoires than placebo recipients. Spike-specific CD8+ and CD4+ T cell responses reportedly showed substantial breadth after vaccination.

On this clone: Its antigen is not identified.

This CDR3 is 15 amino acids long. V was pared by 6 bases and J by 13 bases, with 18 bases of the junction left unmatched. The germline V gene encodes CDR1 MNHEY and CDR2 SVGAGI. The protocol was immunoSEQ multiplex PCR, while the TCRdb copy is restricted to in-frame clones and leaves out a portion. Seen here are about 100,000 clones, about 78% observed once, and the top ten hold around 15%. The rearrangement joins TRBV6-5 to TRBJ2-5; 9 bases fit TRBD2. This TCR derives from a human donor who had recovered from COVID-19. The sequencing used peripheral blood, collected after recovery from COVID-19. The CDR3 coding sequence is TGTGCCAGCAGCCCCCTAGCGGGGACCCTCAGTGTTCTGTACTTC. Protein: CASSPLAGTLSVLYF.